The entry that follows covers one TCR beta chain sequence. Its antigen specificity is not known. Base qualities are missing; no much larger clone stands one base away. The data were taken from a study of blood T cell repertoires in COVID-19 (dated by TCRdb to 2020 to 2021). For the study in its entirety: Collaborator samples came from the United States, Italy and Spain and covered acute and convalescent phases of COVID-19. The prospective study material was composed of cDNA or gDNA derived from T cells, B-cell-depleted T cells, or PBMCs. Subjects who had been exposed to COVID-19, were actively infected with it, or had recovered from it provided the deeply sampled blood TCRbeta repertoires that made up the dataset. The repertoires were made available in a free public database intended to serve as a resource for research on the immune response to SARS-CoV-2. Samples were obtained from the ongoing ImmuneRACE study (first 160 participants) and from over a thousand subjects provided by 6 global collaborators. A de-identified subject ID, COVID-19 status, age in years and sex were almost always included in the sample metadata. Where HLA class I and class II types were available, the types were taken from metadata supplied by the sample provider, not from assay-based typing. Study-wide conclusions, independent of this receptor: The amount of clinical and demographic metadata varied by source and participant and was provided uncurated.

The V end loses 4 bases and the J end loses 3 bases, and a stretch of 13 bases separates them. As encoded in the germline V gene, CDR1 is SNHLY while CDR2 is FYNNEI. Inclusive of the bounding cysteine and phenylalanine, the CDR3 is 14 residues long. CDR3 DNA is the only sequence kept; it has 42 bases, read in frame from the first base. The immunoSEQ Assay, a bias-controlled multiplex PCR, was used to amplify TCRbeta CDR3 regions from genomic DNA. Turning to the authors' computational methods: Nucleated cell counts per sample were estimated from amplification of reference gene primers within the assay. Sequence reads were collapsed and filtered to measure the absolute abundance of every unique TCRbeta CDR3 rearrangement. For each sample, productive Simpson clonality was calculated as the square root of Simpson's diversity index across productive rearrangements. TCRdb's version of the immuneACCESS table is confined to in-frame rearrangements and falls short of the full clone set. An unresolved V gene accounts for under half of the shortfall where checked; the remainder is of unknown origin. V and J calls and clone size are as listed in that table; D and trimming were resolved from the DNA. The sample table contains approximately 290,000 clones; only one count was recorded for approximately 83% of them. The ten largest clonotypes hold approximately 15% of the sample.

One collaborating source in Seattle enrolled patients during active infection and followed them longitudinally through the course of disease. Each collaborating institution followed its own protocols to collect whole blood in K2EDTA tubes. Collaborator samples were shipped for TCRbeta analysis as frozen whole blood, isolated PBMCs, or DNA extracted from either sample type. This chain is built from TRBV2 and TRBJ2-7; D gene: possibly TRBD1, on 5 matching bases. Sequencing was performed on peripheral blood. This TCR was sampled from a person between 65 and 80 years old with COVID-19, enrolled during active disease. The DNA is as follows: TGTGCCAGCAGTGGGGGCCTGGTGGGCTACGAGCAGTACTTC. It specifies CASSGGLVGYEQYF.